This record covers a single T cell receptor beta chain. Vbeta (60) and Jbeta (13) primers were used in the PCR. Repertoires were generated with immunoSEQ multiplex PCR, while TCRdb's copy carries only in-frame clones and drops some. The data show some 70,000 clones, with roughly 80% seen just once and approximately 5.4% held by the top ten. The source of the sample is a study of cytomegalovirus exposure and HLA in healthy donors. Losses at the gene ends were 6 bases for V and 6 bases for J; bases not matched to a gene: 11. The germline CDR1 and CDR2 sequences are MNHEY and SMNVEV (reference sequence). There are 15 residues in the CDR3.

Sequenced input: PBMCs. The chain uses TRBV27 and TRBJ2-1; 7 bases fit TRBD2. This receptor was obtained from a male donor in good health and CMV-seropositive. The CDR3 DNA follows: TGTGCCAGCAGCCTGAGGCTAGCGGCAGGCAATGAGCAGTTCTTC. As protein: CASSLRLAAGNEQFF.